This T cell receptor (beta chain) was recovered during a study of cytomegalovirus exposure and HLA in healthy donors. CDR3 size: 16 residues. The V gene end was trimmed by 1 base and the J gene end by 5 bases; junction bases not matched to a gene: 7. Germline lookup yields CDR1 LGHNA and CDR2 YSLEER. The PCR was carried out with 60 Vbeta primers and 13 Jbeta primers. Methods used by the authors: Later, 65 million to 85 million unique TCR beta chains were counted in an analysis, and roughly 11 million of them were shared. Clones were read by immunoSEQ multiplex PCR, and TCRdb kept only the in-frame ones, dropping some. The V and J calls and clone size were taken over from that table, and D and trimming were inferred from the DNA. The ten most abundant clones cover around 1.6% of a sample with fewer than 100,000 clones. Study results and limitations: It was approximately 170 TCR beta chains that were listed as cytomegalovirus-associated. Later work associated more than 15,000 TCR beta sequences with HLA alleles at 0.05 false discovery rate. Later analysis demonstrated an association between a missense DCLRE1C variant and TCR beta V- and J-gene trimming.

Comments on this clone: Its antigen is not known.

The source of this sequence is a woman aged 60-75 years in good health and CMV-seronegative. Sequenced sample: PBMCs. The chain links TRBV4-3 to TRBJ1-4; 7 nucleotides agree with TRBD1. Written as DNA, the CDR3 is TGCGCCAGCAGCCAAGGCGCGACAGGGAAAAATGAAAAACTGTTTTTT. Its protein product is CASSQGATGKNEKLFF.